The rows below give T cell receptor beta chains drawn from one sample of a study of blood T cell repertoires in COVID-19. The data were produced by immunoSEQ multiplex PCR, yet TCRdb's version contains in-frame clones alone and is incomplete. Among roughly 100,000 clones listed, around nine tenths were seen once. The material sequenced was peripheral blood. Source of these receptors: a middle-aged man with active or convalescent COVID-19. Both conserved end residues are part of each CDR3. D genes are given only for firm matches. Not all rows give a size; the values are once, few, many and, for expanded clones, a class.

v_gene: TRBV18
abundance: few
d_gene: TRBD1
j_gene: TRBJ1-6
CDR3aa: CASSPAGTDNSPLHF
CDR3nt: TGTGCCAGCTCACCAGCTGGGACAGATAATTCACCCCTCCACTTT

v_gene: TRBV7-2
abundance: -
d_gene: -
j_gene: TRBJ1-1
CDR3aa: CASSLAQRTEAFF
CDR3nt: TGTGCCAGCAGCTTAGCTCAGCGGACTGAAGCTTTCTTT

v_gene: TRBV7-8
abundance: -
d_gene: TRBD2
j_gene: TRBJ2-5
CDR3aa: CASTRGVYASGGDSRETQYF
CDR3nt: TGTGCCAGCACAAGAGGGGTCTACGCTAGCGGGGGGGACTCGCGAGAGACCCAGTACTTC

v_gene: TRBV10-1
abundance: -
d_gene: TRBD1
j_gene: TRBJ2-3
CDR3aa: CASSEPGRGQTPDTQYF
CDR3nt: TGCGCCAGCAGTGAACCCGGTCGGGGACAGACCCCAGATACGCAGTATTTT

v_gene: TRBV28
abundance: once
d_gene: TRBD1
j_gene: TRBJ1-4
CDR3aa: CASSLSGQGANEKLFF
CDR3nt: TGTGCCAGCAGTTTATCGGGACAGGGGGCTAATGAAAAACTGTTTTTT

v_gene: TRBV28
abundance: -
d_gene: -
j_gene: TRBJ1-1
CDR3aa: CASSNRDSEAFF
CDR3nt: TGTGCCAGCAGTAACCGGGACTCTGAAGCTTTCTTT

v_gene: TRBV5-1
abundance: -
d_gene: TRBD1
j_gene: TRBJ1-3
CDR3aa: CASSIGTGNIAYSGNTIYF
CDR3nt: TGCGCCAGCAGCATAGGGACAGGGAATATCGCCTACTCTGGAAACACCATATATTTT

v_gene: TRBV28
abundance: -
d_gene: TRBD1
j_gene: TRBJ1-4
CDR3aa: CASSPTPGTDEKLFF
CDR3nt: TGTGCCAGCAGCCCGACCCCCGGGACAGATGAAAAACTGTTTTTT

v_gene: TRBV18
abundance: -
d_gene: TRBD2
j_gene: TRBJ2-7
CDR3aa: CASSPGVAGTDEQYF
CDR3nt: TGTGCCAGCTCACCGGGAGTAGCGGGGACGGACGAGCAGTACTTC

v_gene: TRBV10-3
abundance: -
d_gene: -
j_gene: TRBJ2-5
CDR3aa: CAISGLSVQETQYF
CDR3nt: TGTGCCATCAGTGGTCTTAGCGTTCAAGAGACCCAGTACTTC

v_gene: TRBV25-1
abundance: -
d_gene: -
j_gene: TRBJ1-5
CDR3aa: CASSERTALTHF
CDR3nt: TGTGCCAGCAGTGAACGAACAGCCCTCACGCATTTT

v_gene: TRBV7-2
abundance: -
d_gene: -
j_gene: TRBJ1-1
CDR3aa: CASSLARVRTEAFF
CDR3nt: TGTGCCAGCAGCTTAGCCAGGGTAAGAACTGAAGCTTTCTTT

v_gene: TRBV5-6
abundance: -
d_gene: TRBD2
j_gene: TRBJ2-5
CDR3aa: CASSSMTSGYQETQYF
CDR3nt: TGTGCCAGCAGCTCCATGACTAGCGGGTACCAAGAGACCCAGTACTTC

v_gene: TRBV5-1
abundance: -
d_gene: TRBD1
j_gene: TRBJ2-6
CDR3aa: CASSSNRQGSSGANVLTF
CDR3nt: TGCGCCAGCAGCTCCAATCGACAGGGTAGCTCTGGGGCCAACGTCCTGACTTTC

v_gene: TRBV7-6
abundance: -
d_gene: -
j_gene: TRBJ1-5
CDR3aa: CASSLGTDSRQPQHF
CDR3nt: TGTGCCAGCAGCTTAGGAACAGACAGCCGTCAGCCCCAGCATTTT

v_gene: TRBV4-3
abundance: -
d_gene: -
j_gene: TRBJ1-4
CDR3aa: CASSQDETWSRATNEKLFF
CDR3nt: TGCGCCAGCAGCCAAGATGAGACATGGTCCAGGGCAACTAATGAAAAACTGTTTTTT

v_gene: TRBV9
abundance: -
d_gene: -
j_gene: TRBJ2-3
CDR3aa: CASSVAGWTDTQYF
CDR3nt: TGTGCCAGCAGCGTTGCAGGGTGGACAGATACGCAGTATTTT

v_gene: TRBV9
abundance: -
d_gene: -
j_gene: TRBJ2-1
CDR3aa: CASSLQTSVGNEQFF
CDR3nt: TGTGCCAGCAGCTTACAGACTAGTGTTGGTAATGAGCAGTTCTTC

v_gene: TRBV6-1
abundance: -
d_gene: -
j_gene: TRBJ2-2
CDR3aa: CASSEARWTGELFF
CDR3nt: TGTGCCAGCAGTGAAGCGAGATGGACCGGGGAGCTGTTTTTT

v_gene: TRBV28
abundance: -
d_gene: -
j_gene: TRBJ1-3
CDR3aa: CASSNLWNTIYF
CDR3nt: TGTGCCAGCAGCAATCTATGGAACACCATATATTTT

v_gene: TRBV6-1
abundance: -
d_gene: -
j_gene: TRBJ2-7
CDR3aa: CASSDSVQGPIREQYF
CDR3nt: TGTGCCAGCAGTGATAGTGTACAGGGACCTATAAGGGAGCAGTACTTC

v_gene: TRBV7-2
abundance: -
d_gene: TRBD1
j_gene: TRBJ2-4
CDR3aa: CASSWTGQNIQYF
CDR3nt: TGTGCCAGCAGCTGGACAGGGCAAAACATTCAGTACTTC

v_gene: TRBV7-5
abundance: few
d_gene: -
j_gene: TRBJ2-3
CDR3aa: CVRSLRQGRGEGRTDTQYF
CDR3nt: TGTGTCAGAAGCTTACGTCAGGGGAGAGGGGAGGGTAGGACAGATACGCAGTATTTT

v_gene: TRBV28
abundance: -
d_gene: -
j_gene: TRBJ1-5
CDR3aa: CASSLMRGRSNQPQHF
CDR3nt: TGTGCCAGCAGTTTAATGCGGGGACGTAGCAATCAGCCCCAGCATTTT

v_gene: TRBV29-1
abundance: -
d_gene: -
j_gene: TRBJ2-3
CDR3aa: CSVALLRRNGTDTQYF
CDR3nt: TGCAGCGTTGCCCTTCTCCGGAGAAATGGCACAGATACGCAGTATTTT

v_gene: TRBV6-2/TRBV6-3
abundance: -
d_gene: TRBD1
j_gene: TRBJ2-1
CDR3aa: CASSRQGGEQFF
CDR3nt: TGTGCCAGCAGTCGACAGGGCGGGGAGCAGTTCTTC

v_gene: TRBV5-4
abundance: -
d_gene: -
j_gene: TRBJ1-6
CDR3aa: CASSLDRSNSPLHF
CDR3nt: TGTGCCAGCAGCTTGGACAGAAGTAATTCACCCCTCCACTTT

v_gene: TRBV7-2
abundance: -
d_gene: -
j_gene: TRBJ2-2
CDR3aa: CASSSGLNTGELFF
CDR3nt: TGTGCCAGCAGCTCCGGACTGAACACCGGGGAGCTGTTTTTT

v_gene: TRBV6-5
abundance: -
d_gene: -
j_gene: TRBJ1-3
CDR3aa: CAGEQESSSGNTIYF
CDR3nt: TGTGCCGGGGAACAGGAATCCAGCTCTGGAAACACCATATATTTT

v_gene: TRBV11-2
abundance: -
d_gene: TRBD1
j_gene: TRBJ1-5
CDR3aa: CASSQQGNQPQHF
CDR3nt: TGTGCCAGCAGCCAACAGGGGAATCAGCCCCAGCATTTT

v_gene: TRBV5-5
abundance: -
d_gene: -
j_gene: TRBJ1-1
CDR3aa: CASSLGERTEAFF
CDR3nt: TGTGCCAGCAGCTTGGGAGAGAGGACTGAAGCTTTCTTT

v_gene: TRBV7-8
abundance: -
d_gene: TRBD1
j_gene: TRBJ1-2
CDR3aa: CASSSDRVRPRNYGYTF
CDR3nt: TGTGCCAGCAGCTCCGACAGGGTTCGCCCCCGGAACTATGGCTACACCTTC